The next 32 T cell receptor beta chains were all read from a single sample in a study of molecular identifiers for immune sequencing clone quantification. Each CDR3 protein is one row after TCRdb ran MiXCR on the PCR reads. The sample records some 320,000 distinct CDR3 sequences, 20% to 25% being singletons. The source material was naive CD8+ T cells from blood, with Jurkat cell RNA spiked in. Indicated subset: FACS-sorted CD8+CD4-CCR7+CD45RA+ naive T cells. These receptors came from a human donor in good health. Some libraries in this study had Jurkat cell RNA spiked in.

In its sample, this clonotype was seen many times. CDR3 sequence (DNA): TGTGCCAGCAGCAGCGAAGGGGTCAGGGGTTCTTTCGAAGAGACCCAGTACTTC. Translation gives CASSSEGVRGSFEETQYF. The chain employs TRBV7-2 and TRBJ2-5, with a tentative D call TRBD1 (6 bases). This CDR3 contains 18 residues. The germline V and J ends were trimmed by 5 bases and 3 bases, with 25 bases remaining between them. The V gene's germline CDR1 is SGHTA and CDR2 FQGNSA.

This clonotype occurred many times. The CDR3 sequence is CASSIGGSGFQPQHF. CDR3 coding DNA: TGTGCCAGCAGCATCGGGGGCTCAGGATTCCAGCCCCAGCATTTT. The chain recombines TRBV7-2 with TRBJ1-5, with D perhaps matching TRBD1 (6 bases). Germline CDR1 is SGHTA and CDR2 is FQGNSA. V was trimmed by 5 bases and J by 7 bases, leaving 18 bases between them. The CDR3 consists of 15 residues.

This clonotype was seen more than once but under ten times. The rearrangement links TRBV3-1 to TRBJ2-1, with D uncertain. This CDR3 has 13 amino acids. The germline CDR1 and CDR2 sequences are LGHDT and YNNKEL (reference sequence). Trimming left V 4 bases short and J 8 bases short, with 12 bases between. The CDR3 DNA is TGTGCCAGCAGCCCGCCGACGGCCCATGAGCAGTTCTTC. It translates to CASSPPTAHEQFF.

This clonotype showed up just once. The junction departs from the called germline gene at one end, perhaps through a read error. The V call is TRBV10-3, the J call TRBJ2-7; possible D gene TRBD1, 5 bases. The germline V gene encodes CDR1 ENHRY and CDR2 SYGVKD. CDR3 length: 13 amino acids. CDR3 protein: CAIRQDLHYKQYF. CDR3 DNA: TGTGCCATCAGACAGGACCTCCACTACAAGCAGTACTTC.

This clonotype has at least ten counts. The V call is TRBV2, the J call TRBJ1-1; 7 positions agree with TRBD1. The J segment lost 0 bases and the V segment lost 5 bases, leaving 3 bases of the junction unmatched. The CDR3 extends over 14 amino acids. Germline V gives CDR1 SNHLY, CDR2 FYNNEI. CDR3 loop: CASSRDSLNTEAFF. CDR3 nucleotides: TGTGCCAGCAGTCGGGACAGCTTGAACACTGAAGCTTTCTTT. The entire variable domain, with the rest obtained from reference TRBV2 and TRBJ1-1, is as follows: EPEVTQTPSHQVTQMGQEVILRCVPISNHLYFYWYRQILGQKVEFLVSFYNNEISEKSEIFDDQFSVERPDGSNFTLKIRSTKLEDSAMYFCASSRDSLNTEAFFGQGTRLTVV.

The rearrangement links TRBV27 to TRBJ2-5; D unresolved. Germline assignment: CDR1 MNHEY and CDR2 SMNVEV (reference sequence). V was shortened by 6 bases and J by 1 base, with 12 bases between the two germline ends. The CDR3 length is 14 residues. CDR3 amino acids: CASSHITAQETQYF. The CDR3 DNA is TGTGCCAGCAGCCATATAACGGCCCAAGAGACCCAGTACTTC.

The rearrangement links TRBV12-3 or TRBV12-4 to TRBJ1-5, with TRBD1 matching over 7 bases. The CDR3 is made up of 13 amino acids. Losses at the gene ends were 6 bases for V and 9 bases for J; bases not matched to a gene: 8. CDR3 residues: CASRTGWTRPQHF. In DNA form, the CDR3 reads TGTGCCAGCAGGACAGGGTGGACTCGGCCCCAGCATTTT.

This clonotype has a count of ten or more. CDR3 coding DNA: TGTGCCAGCAGCTTGGAAATATGGGGCACTGAAGCTTTCTTT. Residues: CASSLEIWGTEAFF. V usage is TRBV5-5 and J usage is TRBJ1-1, with D hard to call. V was clipped by 0 bases and J by 4 bases, with 10 bases between them. This CDR3 spans 14 amino acids. Looked up from germline, CDR1 is SGHKS and CDR2 is YYEKEE (reference sequence).

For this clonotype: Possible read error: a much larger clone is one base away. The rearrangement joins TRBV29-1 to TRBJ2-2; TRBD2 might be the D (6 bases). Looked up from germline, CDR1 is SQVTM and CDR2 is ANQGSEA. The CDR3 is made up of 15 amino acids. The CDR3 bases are TGCAGCGTTGAAAAGGGCGGGGCGAACACCGGGGAGCTGCTTTTT. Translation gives CSVEKGGANTGELLF.

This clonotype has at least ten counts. The CDR3 DNA is TGTGGAAGCGGGGAGTACCTCACAGATACGCAGTATTTT. Protein product: CGSGEYLTDTQYF. This sequence joins TRBV6-6 and TRBJ2-3; 7 bases map to TRBD2. The CDR3 has 13 amino acids. From germline, CDR1 is MNHNY and CDR2 SVGAGI (reference sequence).

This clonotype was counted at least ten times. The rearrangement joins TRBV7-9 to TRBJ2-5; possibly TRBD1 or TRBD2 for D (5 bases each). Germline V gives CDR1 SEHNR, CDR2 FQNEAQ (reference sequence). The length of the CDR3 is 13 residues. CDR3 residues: CSSRRGVQETQYF. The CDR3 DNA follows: TGTTCATCCCGCCGGGGCGTCCAAGAGACCCAGTACTTC.

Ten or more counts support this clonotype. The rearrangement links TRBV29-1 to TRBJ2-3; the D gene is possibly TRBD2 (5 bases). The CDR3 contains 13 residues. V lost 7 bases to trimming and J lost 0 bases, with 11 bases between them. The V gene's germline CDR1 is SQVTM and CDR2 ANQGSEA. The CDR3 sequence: CSAPGSSTDTQYF. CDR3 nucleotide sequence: TGCAGCGCCCCGGGGTCCAGCACAGATACGCAGTATTTT.

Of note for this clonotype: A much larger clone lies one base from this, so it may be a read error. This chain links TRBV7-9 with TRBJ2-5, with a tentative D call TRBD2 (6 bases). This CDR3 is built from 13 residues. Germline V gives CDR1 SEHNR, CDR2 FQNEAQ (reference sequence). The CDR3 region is CASGFLAEETQYF. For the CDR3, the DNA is TGTGCCAGCGGCTTCTTAGCGGAAGAGACCCAGTACTTC. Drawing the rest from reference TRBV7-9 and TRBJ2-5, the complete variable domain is DTGVSQNPRHKITKRGQNVTFRCDPISEHNRLYWYRQTLGQGPEFLTYFQNEAQLEKSRLLSDRFSAERPKGSFSTLEIQRTEQGDSAMYLCASGFLAEETQYFGPGTRLLVL.

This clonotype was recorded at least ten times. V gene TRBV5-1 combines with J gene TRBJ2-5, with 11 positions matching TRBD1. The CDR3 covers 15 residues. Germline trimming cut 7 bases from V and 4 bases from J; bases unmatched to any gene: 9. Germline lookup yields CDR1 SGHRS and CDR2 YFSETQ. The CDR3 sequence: CASADGTGGLETQYF. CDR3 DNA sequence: TGCGCCAGCGCAGACGGGACAGGGGGTTTAGAGACCCAGTACTTC.

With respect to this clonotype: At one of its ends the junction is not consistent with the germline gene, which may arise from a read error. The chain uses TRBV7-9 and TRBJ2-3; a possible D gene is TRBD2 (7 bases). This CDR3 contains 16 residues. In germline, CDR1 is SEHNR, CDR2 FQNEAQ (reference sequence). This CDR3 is CANSFPWGGLTNTQYF. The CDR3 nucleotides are TGTGCCAACAGCTTCCCGTGGGGGGGGCTAACAAATACGCAGTATTTT.

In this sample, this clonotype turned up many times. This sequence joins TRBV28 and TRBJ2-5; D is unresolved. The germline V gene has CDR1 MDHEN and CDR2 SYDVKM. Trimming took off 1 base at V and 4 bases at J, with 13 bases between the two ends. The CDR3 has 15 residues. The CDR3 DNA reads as TGTGCCAGCAGTTTATACCCGGGTAGCCCAGAGACCCAGTACTTC. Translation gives CASSLYPGSPETQYF.

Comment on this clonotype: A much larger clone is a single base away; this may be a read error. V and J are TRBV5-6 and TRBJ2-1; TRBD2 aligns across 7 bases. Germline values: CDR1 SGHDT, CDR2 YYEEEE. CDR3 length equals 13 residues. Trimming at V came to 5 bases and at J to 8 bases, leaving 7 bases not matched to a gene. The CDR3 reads CASSAGVGHEQFF. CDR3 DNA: TGTGCCAGCAGTGCGGGGGTGGGGCATGAGCAGTTCTTC. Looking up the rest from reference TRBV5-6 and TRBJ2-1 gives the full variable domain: DAGVTQSPTHLIKTRGQQVTLRCSPKSGHDTVSWYQQALGQGPQFIFQYYEEEERQRGNFPDRFSGHQFPNYSSELNVNALLLGDSALYLCASSAGVGHEQFFGPGTRLTVL.

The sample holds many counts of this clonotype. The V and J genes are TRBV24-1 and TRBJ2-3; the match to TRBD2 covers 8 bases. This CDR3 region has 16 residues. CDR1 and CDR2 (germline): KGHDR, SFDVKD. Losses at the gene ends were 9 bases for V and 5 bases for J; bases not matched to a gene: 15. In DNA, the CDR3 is TGTGCCACCGCTCCGGGGGGACTAGGGCTCAGAGATACGCAGTATTTT. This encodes CATAPGGLGLRDTQYF.

CDR3 coding DNA: TGTGCCAGCAGCGTCCTCTCCTCCTCCTACAATGAGCAGTTCTTC. Protein: CASSVLSSSYNEQFF. The chain uses TRBV5-4 and TRBJ2-1, with D unresolved. V dropped 4 bases and J dropped 0 bases, with 11 bases sitting between them. Germline V gene lookup returns CDR1 SGHNT and CDR2 YYREEE (reference sequence). CDR3 size: 15 residues.

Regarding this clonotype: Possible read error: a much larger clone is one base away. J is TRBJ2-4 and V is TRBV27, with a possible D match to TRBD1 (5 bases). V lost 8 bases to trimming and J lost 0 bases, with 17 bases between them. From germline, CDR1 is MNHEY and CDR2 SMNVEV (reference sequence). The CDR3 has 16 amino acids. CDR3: CASGPMTVLAKNIQYF. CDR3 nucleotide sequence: TGTGCCAGCGGCCCGATGACAGTACTAGCCAAAAACATTCAGTACTTC.

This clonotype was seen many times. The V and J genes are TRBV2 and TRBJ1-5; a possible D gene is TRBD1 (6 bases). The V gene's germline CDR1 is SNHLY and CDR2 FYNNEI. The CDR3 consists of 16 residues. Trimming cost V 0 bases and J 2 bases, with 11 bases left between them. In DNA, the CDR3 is TGTGCCAGCAGTGAAGCGCCGGGGGCTCGCAATCAGCCCCAGCATTTT. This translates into CASSEAPGARNQPQHF. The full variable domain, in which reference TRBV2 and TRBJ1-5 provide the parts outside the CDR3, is EPEVTQTPSHQVTQMGQEVILRCVPISNHLYFYWYRQILGQKVEFLVSFYNNEISEKSEIFDDQFSVERPDGSNFTLKIRSTKLEDSAMYFCASSEAPGARNQPQHFGDGTRLSIL.

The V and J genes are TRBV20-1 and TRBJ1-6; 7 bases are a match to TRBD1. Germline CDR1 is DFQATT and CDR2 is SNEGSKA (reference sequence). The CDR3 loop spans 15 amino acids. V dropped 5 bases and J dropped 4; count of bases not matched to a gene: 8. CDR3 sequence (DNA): TGCAGTGCTTTTACCGGGACAGAATATAATTCACCCCTCCACTTT. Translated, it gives CSAFTGTEYNSPLHF.

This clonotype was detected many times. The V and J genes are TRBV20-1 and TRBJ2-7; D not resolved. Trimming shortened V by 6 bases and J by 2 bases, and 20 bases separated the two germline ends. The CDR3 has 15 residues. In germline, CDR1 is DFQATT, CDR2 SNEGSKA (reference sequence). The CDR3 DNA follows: TGCAGTGCCCGATGGGGTATAGTCTTCCCCTACGAGCAGTACTTC. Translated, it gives CSARWGIVFPYEQYF.

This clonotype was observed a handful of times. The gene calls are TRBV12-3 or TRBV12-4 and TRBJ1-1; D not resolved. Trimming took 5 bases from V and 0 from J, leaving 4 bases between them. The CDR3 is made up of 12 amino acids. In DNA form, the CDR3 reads TGTGCCAGCAGTGCACTGAACACTGAAGCTTTCTTT. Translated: CASSALNTEAFF.

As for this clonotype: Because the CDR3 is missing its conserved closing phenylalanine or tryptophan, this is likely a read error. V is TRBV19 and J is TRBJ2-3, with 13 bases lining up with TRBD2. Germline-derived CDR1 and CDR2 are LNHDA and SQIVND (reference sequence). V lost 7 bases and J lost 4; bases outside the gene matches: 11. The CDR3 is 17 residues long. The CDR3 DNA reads TGTGCCAGTACCCCCTCCACACTAGCGGGAGGGCCAGATACGCAGTATGTT. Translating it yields CASTPSTLAGGPDTQYV.

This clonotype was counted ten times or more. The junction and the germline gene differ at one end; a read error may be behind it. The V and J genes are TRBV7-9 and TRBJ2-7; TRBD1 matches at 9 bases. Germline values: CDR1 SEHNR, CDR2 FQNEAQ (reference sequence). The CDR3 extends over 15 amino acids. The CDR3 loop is CASSIAGTGTYEQYF. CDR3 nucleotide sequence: TGTGCCAGCAGCATAGCCGGGACAGGGACCTACGAGCAGTACTTC.

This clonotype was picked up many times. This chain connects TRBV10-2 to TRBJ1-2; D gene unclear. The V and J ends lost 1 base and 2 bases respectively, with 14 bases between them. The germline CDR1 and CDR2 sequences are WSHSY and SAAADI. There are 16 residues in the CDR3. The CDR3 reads CASSEFLDWANYGYTF. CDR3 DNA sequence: TGCGCCAGCAGTGAGTTTCTTGACTGGGCGAACTATGGCTACACCTTC.

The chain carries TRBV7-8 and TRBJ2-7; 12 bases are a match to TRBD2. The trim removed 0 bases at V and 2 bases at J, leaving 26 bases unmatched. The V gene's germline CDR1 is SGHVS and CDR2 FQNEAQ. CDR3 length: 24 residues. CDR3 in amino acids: CASSLAAGDSSTSGRPLYPYEQYF. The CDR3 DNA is TGTGCCAGCAGCTTAGCGGCGGGGGACAGCTCGACTAGCGGGAGACCTTTATACCCCTACGAGCAGTACTTC.

CDR3 residues: CSAPLGGRDDEQFF. The DNA of the CDR3 is TGCAGTGCTCCACTTGGCGGGAGAGACGATGAGCAGTTCTTC. The chain couples TRBV20-1 to TRBJ2-1, with 7 nucleotides matching TRBD2. CDR3 length equals 14 residues. The ends lost 5 bases at V and 8 bases at J; junction bases unmatched: 12. Germline CDR1 is DFQATT and CDR2 is SNEGSKA (reference sequence).

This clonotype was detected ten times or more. The CDR3 DNA sequence: TGTGCCAGCAGCCCCCGGGGGAGATCCGGGGCCAACGTCCTGACTTTC. It translates to CASSPRGRSGANVLTF. The V gene is TRBV7-9, the J gene TRBJ2-6, with a tentative D call TRBD2 (6 bases). The V end was cut by 5 bases, the J end by 4 bases, with 15 bases between. Looked up from germline, CDR1 is SEHNR and CDR2 is FQNEAQ (reference sequence). This CDR3 is 16 amino acids long.

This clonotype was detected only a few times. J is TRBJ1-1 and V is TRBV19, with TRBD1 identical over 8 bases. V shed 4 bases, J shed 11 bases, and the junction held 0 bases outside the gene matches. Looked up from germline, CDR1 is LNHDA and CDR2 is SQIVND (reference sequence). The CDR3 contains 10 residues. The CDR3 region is CASSRQGAFF. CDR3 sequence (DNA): TGTGCCAGTAGTAGACAGGGGGCTTTCTTT.

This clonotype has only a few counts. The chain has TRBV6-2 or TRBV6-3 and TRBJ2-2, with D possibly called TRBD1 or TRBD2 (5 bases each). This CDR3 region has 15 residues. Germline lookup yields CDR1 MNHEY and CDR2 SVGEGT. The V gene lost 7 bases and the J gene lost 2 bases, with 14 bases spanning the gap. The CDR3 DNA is TGTGCCAGCACCTACCGGGGCCTTAACACCGGGGAGCTGTTTTTT. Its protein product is CASTYRGLNTGELFF.